Listed below are T cell receptor beta chains from one sample, sequenced in a study of shared clonotypes between healthy human individuals. The table came from immunoSEQ multiplex PCR; TCRdb's copy has only in-frame clones and leaves some out. The sample consists of more than 900,000 clones, approximately 80% of them appearing once. The source material was memory CD4+ T cells from PBMCs. These receptors came from a man in his late teens or twenties in good health. Some clones in this sample may be carry-over from other donors' samples. Each CDR3 is given with its conserved first and last residue. Each record gives: clone size, J gene, V gene, CDR3 protein. Not every row has a clone size; where given, it reads once, few, many or a size class.

>NA|TRBJ2-1|TRBV7-2
CASTGQASYNEQFF
>NA|TRBJ2-5|TRBV5-1
CASSKGTGQETQYF
>NA|TRBJ2-5|TRBV6-5
CASSLGNNGAETQYF
>NA|TRBJ2-1|TRBV2
CASTMGLADYNEQFF
>NA|TRBJ2-7|TRBV10-3
CAISGFSREAYEQYF
>many|NA|TRBV29-1
CSVGAGREPYEQYF
>NA|TRBJ1-2|TRBV7-9
CASSLDGQNYGYTF
>NA|TRBJ1-2|TRBV11-1
CASSLISQAAGYTF
>NA|TRBJ1-1|TRBV28
CASSLWTGGRAFF
>NA|TRBJ2-7|TRBV28
CASSPNAGNEQYF
>NA|TRBJ1-2|TRBV7-3
CASSLKGTYGYTF
>once|TRBJ2-3|TRBV7-9
CASSAKTSTDTQYF
>NA|TRBJ1-4|TRBV30
CAWSISSSEKLFF
>NA|TRBJ1-5|TRBV27
CASKARREPPQHF
>NA|TRBJ1-1|TRBV29-1
CSVGGGARTEAFF
>NA|TRBJ1-2|TRBV5-1
CASSLSAGSSTFYGYTF
>NA|TRBJ2-6|TRBV10-2
CASSDPGRESTGANVLTF
>NA|TRBJ2-1|TRBV28
CASSLSRDQQFF
>NA|TRBJ1-5|TRBV7-2
CASSYRDRGLGPQHF
>NA|TRBJ2-5|TRBV7-9
CASSFPAKETQYF
>NA|TRBJ2-3|TRBV7-3
CASSLIVSSDTQYF
>NA|TRBJ2-5|TRBV4-1
CASSQDGASGISKTQYF
>NA|TRBJ1-4|TRBV15
CATSTIRTGGNGKLFF
>NA|TRBJ1-1|TRBV19
CASTPYATAAEAFF
>NA|TRBJ1-1|TRBV6-5
CASSRHRYNTEAFF
>NA|TRBJ2-3|TRBV6-4
CASSPGQGVPTQYF
>NA|TRBJ2-7|TRBV11-2
CASTLTIGGTAYEQYF
>NA|TRBJ1-1|TRBV28
CASSPLKWGTEAFF
>NA|TRBJ2-7|TRBV2
CASSERLAPFYEQYF
>NA|TRBJ2-2|TRBV15
CATRQDSLPTGELFF
>NA|TRBJ1-5|TRBV4-2
CASSQVLAEGDQPQHF
>NA|TRBJ2-5|TRBV28
CASNKRWGQETQYF
>NA|TRBJ2-7|TRBV18
CASSPTSDEQYF
>NA|TRBJ1-5|TRBV6-1
CASSGLGTGGRYPQHF
>NA|TRBJ2-1|TRBV5-1
CASSTGLAAYNEQFF
>NA|TRBJ2-6|TRBV11-2
CASSSDSSGANVLTF
>NA|NA|TRBV21-1
CASSGTGDTGELFF
>NA|TRBJ1-3|TRBV7-6
CASSSAGRDRGPSGNTIYF
>NA|TRBJ2-3|TRBV5-1
CASSWAPGTDTQYF
>NA|TRBJ2-7|TRBV6-6
CASSPLAGVSHEQYF
>NA|TRBJ2-7|TRBV7-2
CASSSIAGGGYEQYF
>NA|TRBJ2-7|TRBV18
CASSGTATDFGYEQYF